Listed below are T cell receptor beta chains from one sample, sequenced in a study of blood T cell repertoires in COVID-19. The method was immunoSEQ multiplex PCR; TCRdb's version includes in-frame clones alone and lacks a portion of them. There are 200,000 or so clones in the sample; 85% to 90% occur only once, and about 2.5% lies in the top ten. The sequenced material came from peripheral blood. The receptors originated from a man younger than 40 with COVID-19, enrolled during active disease. The conserved cysteine and the conserved F or W are not part of the CDR3 here. Fields, in order: V gene, J gene, CDR3 protein.

v_gene: TRBV6-6; j_gene: TRBJ1-2; CDR3aa: ASSYEADYT
v_gene: TRBV29-1; j_gene: TRBJ2-1; CDR3aa: SWGGTGYDEQF
v_gene: TRBV6-6; j_gene: TRBJ1-4; CDR3aa: ASSRIRGPTNEKLF
v_gene: TRBV5-1; j_gene: TRBJ1-1; CDR3aa: ASSSEGTGGNEAF
v_gene: TRBV7-2; j_gene: TRBJ1-5; CDR3aa: ASSLTRTANQPQH
v_gene: TRBV7-2; j_gene: TRBJ1-5; CDR3aa: ASSSTGGGRAQH
v_gene: TRBV11-2; j_gene: TRBJ1-2; CDR3aa: ASSLEGGLYGYT
v_gene: TRBV12-5; j_gene: TRBJ1-1; CDR3aa: ASGSGQNTEAF
v_gene: TRBV19; j_gene: TRBJ1-5; CDR3aa: ASSLETGGSHQPQH
v_gene: TRBV11-2; j_gene: .; CDR3aa: ASSPQIRGYEQY
v_gene: TRBV19; j_gene: TRBJ2-1; CDR3aa: ASSRHRDRVVHEQF
v_gene: TRBV27; j_gene: TRBJ2-2; CDR3aa: ASSLSLNTGELF
v_gene: TRBV7-6; j_gene: TRBJ2-1; CDR3aa: ASSLALAGGSYNEQF
v_gene: TRBV9; j_gene: TRBJ2-7; CDR3aa: ASSTHPFLAESSYEQY
v_gene: TRBV19; j_gene: TRBJ1-2; CDR3aa: ASSPPRQGGGYT
v_gene: TRBV5-1; j_gene: TRBJ2-1; CDR3aa: ASRAGTGVYNEQF
v_gene: TRBV24-1; j_gene: TRBJ2-7; CDR3aa: ATSDFPGQGISSYEQY
v_gene: TRBV6-5; j_gene: TRBJ1-4; CDR3aa: ASSLDRANEKLF
v_gene: TRBV7-9; j_gene: TRBJ2-5; CDR3aa: ASSQWDSGGETQY
v_gene: TRBV5-1; j_gene: TRBJ1-4; CDR3aa: ASSLFVATNEKLF
v_gene: TRBV7-9; j_gene: TRBJ1-2; CDR3aa: ASSPLGTGSNYGYT
v_gene: TRBV4-3; j_gene: TRBJ2-3; CDR3aa: ASSQPSGASTDTQY